This TCR beta chain was identified during a study of blood T cell repertoires in COVID-19. Looking at the study overall: Sites in the United States, Italy and Spain provided acute and convalescent COVID-19 samples. T cells, B-cell-depleted T cells, or PBMCs provided the cDNA or gDNA that served as material.

Methods used by the authors: Amplification of reference gene primers was used by the study to estimate nucleated cell counts. TCRdb's copy holds only in-frame clones and misses some; the assay was immunoSEQ multiplex PCR. V and J calls and clone size follow that table, whereas D and trimming were derived from the DNA. The sample holds roughly 150,000 clones, 70% to 90% seen once. The CDR3 has 16 residues. Germline lookup yields CDR1 SGHDN and CDR2 FVKESK. With 3 bases removed from V and 4 bases from J, the gap between germline ends came to 17 bases. J is TRBJ2-3 and V is TRBV14, with a tentative D call TRBD2 (7 bases). Material: peripheral blood. This TCR came from a human donor in a cohort sampled during active COVID-19. CDR3 amino acids: CASSHLTGGRADTQYF. The CDR3 region has the DNA TGTGCCAGCAGCCATTTGACCGGGGGGCGGGCAGATACGCAGTATTTT.